The present entry profiles one T cell receptor (beta chain) with its context. What this receptor recognizes is not known. No much larger clone is present one base from it, and per-base qualities are unavailable. This record belongs to a study of cytotoxic CD8 clonotypes in ibrutinib-treated CLL (dated by TCRdb to the early 2020s). In terms of the full investigation: The cohort had 11 relapsed/refractory and 15 treatment-naive patients; some 17 were IGHV unmutated. Partial responses were observed in 24 patients and complete responses in 2; after a median follow-up of 68 months, remission was maintained in approximately 15 patients and progression was observed in approximately twelve. The response samples were drawn at a median of approximately twelve months into treatment, with a range of about 6 to 40 months. On average, each sample yielded about 260,000 productive templates and tens of thousands of productive rearrangements. Longitudinal samples were available for 26 of the 86 trial participants. Cryopreserved peripheral blood mononuclear cells were obtained before treatment, at response, and at either sustained remission or disease progression. Paper-wide results and their limitations: Lymph node repertoires were not examined, and the timing of sampling was not matched between patients in sustained remission and those whose disease progressed. Baseline clonality was found to be higher than that of age-matched healthy donors and was strongly correlated with circulating CD8+ T-cell counts. Clonality increased at ibrutinib response, stayed stable in sustained remission, and fell back toward baseline at progression. Public clonotypes were rare and either shrank or stayed stable during treatment, and the rise in clonality at ibrutinib response reflected expansion of private clonotypes.

At the junction V is shortened by 2 bases and J by 5 bases; bases outside the gene matches: 9. The CDR3 goes from the cysteine to the phenylalanine over 15 residues. CDR3 DNA only is kept here, 45 bases in frame from base 1. CDR1 is given as MNHEY and CDR2 as SMNVEV, both from the germline V gene (reference sequence). For TCR beta library preparation, about 2.1 micrograms of genomic DNA were extracted from the cryopreserved PBMCs. High-throughput TCR beta sequencing was performed on longitudinal blood samples from CLL patients receiving ibrutinib monotherapy. The patients took part in an open-label, single-center phase 2 trial of ibrutinib monotherapy. On a MiSeq, deep resolution sequencing aimed for a depth between 1 in 1 million and 1 in 200,000 T cells, with each clonotype covered about 9.2x on average. The immunoSEQ hsTCRB Kit was used to generate TCR beta libraries. The published analysis was carried out like this. ImmunoSEQ Data Assistant and ImmunoSEQ Analyzer were used for data analysis, and V, D and J genes were assigned according to IMGT definitions. Clonality, with values ranging from 0 to 1, was calculated as one minus the normalized Shannon entropy of productive rearrangement frequencies. Only overrepresented clonotypes making up at least 0.05% of the repertoire of each patient were included in the public clonotype analysis. Repertoires from some 13 age-matched healthy donors in immuneACCESS were used as clonality controls. Not all clones reach the TCRdb copy of this immuneACCESS table, which keeps in-frame sequences only. Checked studies attribute under half of the gap to unresolved V genes and leave the rest unexplained. V and J calls and clone size come straight from that table; D and trimming were deduced from the DNA. Here the sample has some 300,000 clones; around four fifths occur a single time. 6.5% to 8.5% of the sample lies in the top ten.

The source of this sequence is a human donor with chronic lymphocytic leukemia. The sequence links TRBV27 to TRBJ2-7, with 7 bases aligning to TRBD1. The material was PBMCs, obtained before ibrutinib treatment. The CDR3 sequence is CASSLRQGLLHEQYF. The sequenced DNA is TGTGCCAGCAGTTTAAGACAGGGATTACTCCACGAGCAGTACTTC.